This paragraph covers one T cell receptor beta chain sequence. Antigen: not known. Other DNA sequences in the same sample also yield this CDR3. The data were obtained in a study of shared clonotypes between healthy human individuals. Regarding the study as a whole: Despite large depth, rarefaction showed incomplete sorted-subset sequencing. Sampling included only blood; tissue repertoires likely differ.

J was trimmed by 4 bases and V by 4 bases; bases with no gene match: 3. Germline values: CDR1 SGHRS, CDR2 YFSETQ. This CDR3 is built from 15 residues. The material for each subset, its genomic DNA, was split evenly across several immunoSEQ plates. Clones were read by immunoSEQ multiplex PCR, and TCRdb kept only the in-frame ones, dropping some. The sample lists 1.4 million to 1.5 million clones, around 97% occurring once. The sample taken for sequencing was naive CD4+ T cells sorted from blood. Subset denoted: CD45RA+ positively selected. This TCR was sampled from a man aged 25-45 years in good health. The chain couples TRBV5-1 to TRBJ2-1; 12 bases match TRBD2. Here the CDR3 reads CASSATSGSYNEQFF. The CDR3 nucleotides are TGCGCCAGCAGCGCGACTAGCGGGAGTTACAATGAGCAGTTCTTC.